A selection of T cell receptor beta chains follows, all from one sample in a study of T-cell reconstitution after alpha-beta-depleted transplantation in children. TCRdb recomputed calls from the PCR reads with MiXCR, one row per CDR3 protein. Among 130,000 to 150,000 distinct CDR3 sequences listed, around 10% were seen once. Sequenced here: PBMCs, mostly from graft donor cells, sampled 180 days after TCRalphabeta/CD19-depleted stem cell transplant. The receptors stem from a female patient between 2 and 15 years old who had a stem cell transplant for congenital amegakaryocytic thrombocytopenia, so the T cells may come from the graft donor. Both conserved end residues are trimmed from each CDR3.

j_call,v_call,cdr3_aa
TRBJ1-2,TRBV29-1,SVIDSPNYGYT
TRBJ2-7,TRBV7-2,ASSSQFYEQY
TRBJ2-2,TRBV7-2,ASSLAGAGRAGELF
TRBJ2-1,TRBV11-3,ASSLEAGSSYNEQF
TRBJ2-3,TRBV11-1,ASSYQTSTGTQY
TRBJ2-5,TRBV28,ATHSPSGGGWGETQY
TRBJ1-6,TRBV4-2,ASSQGQGFNSPLH
TRBJ2-7,TRBV20-1,SARDLTGSYEQY
TRBJ1-5,TRBV18,ASSPGPGNNQPQH
TRBJ2-7,TRBV6-1,ASSVAGEYEQY
TRBJ2-6,TRBV7-9,AIIRNSGANVLT
TRBJ2-7,TRBV13,ASSLYPGLAGGSSYEQY
TRBJ1-1,TRBV20-1,SAQTGAWTEAF
TRBJ1-2,TRBV7-2,ASSRVGGLNYGYT
TRBJ2-3,TRBV28,ASLLLEGQGDTQY
TRBJ2-2,TRBV28,ASSLGPRNTGELF
TRBJ2-1,TRBV5-1,ASSLTTGQGGEQF
TRBJ1-1,TRBV10-1,ASSVDRATEAF
TRBJ1-5,TRBV20-1,SARKTGKSNQPQH
TRBJ2-1,TRBV15,ATSRDLGNYNEQF
TRBJ2-1,TRBV5-1,ASSSTGGHNEQF
TRBJ2-1,TRBV27,ASSRTANNEQF
TRBJ2-3,TRBV10-3,AISERVVADTQY
TRBJ2-7,TRBV11-2,ASSRESGGSSYEQY
TRBJ2-7,TRBV3-1,ASSQFQGGASYEQY
TRBJ2-7,TRBV19,ASRARGRVQYEQY
TRBJ1-6,TRBV10-2,ASSAGPHNSPLH
TRBJ2-7,TRBV5-6,ASTPWRSYEQY
TRBJ2-7,TRBV4-3,ASSQVPDIGAHEQY
TRBJ2-7,TRBV28,ASTSQGTVYEQY
TRBJ2-7,TRBV28,AKDSTYEQY
TRBJ1-2,TRBV5-4,AVRRQGDYGYT
TRBJ2-1,TRBV20-1,SANNEQF